This is a list of T cell receptor beta chains from one sample in a study of blood T cell repertoires in COVID-19. Assay used: immunoSEQ multiplex PCR; TCRdb lists only in-frame clones, some missing. The table includes roughly 300,000 clones, 85% to 90% detected once. The specimen was PBMCs or T cells enriched from blood (not recorded which). The receptors here all came from a man aged 25-45 years who had recovered from COVID-19. CDR3s leave out the opening cysteine and the closing phenylalanine or tryptophan.

TRBJ2-3 TRBV5-6 13 ASSLLQGGTDTQY
TRBJ2-7 TRBV4-1 13 ASSHKQGAGDEQY
TRBJ2-1 TRBV5-1 13 ASSERLTTYNEQF
TRBJ2-7 TRBV5-6 12 ASSQEAYRDEQY
TRBJ1-1 TRBV27 12 ASSLSVGGTEAF
TRBJ1-5 TRBV9 15 ASSVGQGAESGQPQH
TRBJ1-5 TRBV24-1 11 ATGASGNQPQH
TRBJ1-1 TRBV19 13 ASSSSGVGYTEAF
TRBJ2-7 TRBV3-1/TRBV3-2 9 ASSRGYEQY
TRBJ2-3 TRBV29-1 11 SVDKGDRDTQY
TRBJ2-1 TRBV9 12 ASSTSLGEHEQF
TRBJ2-7 TRBV5-1 13 ASSFGTFSSYEQY
TRBJ2-3 TRBV13 13 ASSLVGAGTDTQY
TRBJ2-2 TRBV19 12 ASSRTGNTGELF
TRBJ2-3 TRBV21-1 19 ASSKDGVRSGRVLSTDTQY
TRBJ2-1 TRBV11-3 14 ASSLGPRQGDNEQF
TRBJ2-3 TRBV5-1 12 ASSLDRNTDTQY
TRBJ1-2 TRBV5-1 11 ASSLDRLDGYT
TRBJ2-7 TRBV11-2 12 ASSLVGSPYEQY
TRBJ1-6 TRBV5-1 13 ASSSYRGQDSPLH
TRBJ1-5 TRBV10-1 12 ASSEYRGDQPQH
TRBJ2-3 TRBV6-5 14 ASSYIRESFTDTQY
TRBJ2-7 TRBV3-1/TRBV3-2 14 ASSQDPTSHDYEQY
TRBJ1-5 TRBV6-2/TRBV6-3 12 ASSYLMVDQPQH
TRBJ2-2 TRBV7-7 14 ASSPGLAGGARELF
TRBJ1-4 TRBV5-1 11 ASSARNNEKLF
TRBJ1-6 TRBV7-6 17 ASSLAPPAGSSYNSPLH
TRBJ2-7 TRBV7-8 11 ASSLSGGVEQY
TRBJ1-1 TRBV6-5 10 ASSYPGNEAF